These 13 T cell receptor beta chains originate from one sample sequenced in a study of OX40 agonist ivuxolimab in advanced cancers. Method: immunoSEQ multiplex PCR; TCRdb's copy keeps in-frame clones and lacks some. Among 28,000 or so clones, around four fifths were seen once, and the ten largest hold roughly 10%. This specimen was CD4+ or CD8+ T cells sorted from blood, taken in a trial of the OX40 agonist ivuxolimab. The receptor source for this set is an adult with an advanced solid tumor such as melanoma, head and neck, liver or kidney cancer.

This chain connects TRBV4-2 to TRBJ2-1, with TRBD1 matching over 7 bases. The CDR3 is made up of 15 amino acids. The V segment lost 3 bases and the J segment 3 bases; nucleotides outside the gene matches: 5. Looked up from germline, CDR1 is LGHNA and CDR2 is YNFKEQ. The CDR3 bases are TGTGCCAGCAGCCAGGTGACAGGGAACTACAATGAGCAGTTCTTC. It codes for CASSQVTGNYNEQFF.

CDR3 nucleotides: TGTGCCATCGGGGCCGAAAAACTGTTTTTT. The encoded protein is CAIGAEKLFF. The V gene is TRBV10-3, the J gene TRBJ1-4; tentatively, D is TRBD1 (5 bases). The CDR3 runs to 10 residues. Between the trimmed V and J ends, which lost 8 bases and 8 bases, there was a span of 6 bases. Germline assignment: CDR1 ENHRY and CDR2 SYGVKD.

The V and J genes are TRBV6-6 and TRBJ1-2; a possible D gene is TRBD1 (5 bases). Trimming removed 8 bases from V and 4 bases from J, with 11 bases in between. CDR3 size: 12 residues. CDR1 is MNHNY, CDR2 SVGAGI, per germline (reference sequence). In DNA, the CDR3 is TGTGCCAGCGGATCAGGGAGCTATGGCTACACCTTC. Residues: CASGSGSYGYTF.

This clone is a singleton in its sample. V and J are TRBV4-1 and TRBJ2-2, with TRBD1 identical over 8 bases. V lost 4 bases, J lost 2 bases, and 6 bases stayed unmatched. This CDR3 comprises 16 residues. Germline V gene sequence: CDR1 MGHRA, CDR2 YSYEKL. As DNA, the CDR3 is TGCGCCAGCAGCCGGGGGACAGGCTATAACACCGGGGAGCTGTTTTTT. Translating it yields CASSRGTGYNTGELFF.

The rearrangement links TRBV6-6 to TRBJ1-2; maybe TRBD1 (6 bases). From germline, CDR1 is MNHNY and CDR2 SVGAGI (reference sequence). This CDR3 contains 14 residues. The V and J ends lost 4 bases and 4 bases respectively, with 13 bases between them. The CDR3 region is CASSSGQPIYGYTF. The CDR3 DNA reads TGTGCCAGCAGTTCCGGACAGCCTATCTATGGCTACACCTTC.

The count of this clone is one. The V and J genes are TRBV9 and TRBJ1-6, with 7 bases that match TRBD1. The CDR3 is made up of 16 amino acids. The germline V gene encodes CDR1 SGDLS and CDR2 YYNGEE. The V gene end was trimmed by 2 bases and the J gene end by 8 bases; junction bases not matched to a gene: 10. CDR3 sequence (DNA): TGTGCCAGCAGCGTCTCTTGGACAGGAGGAGATTCACCCCTCCACTTT. Protein sequence: CASSVSWTGGDSPLHF.

This chain links TRBV9 with TRBJ1-2; TRBD1 agrees at 10 bases. This CDR3 has 15 residues. J was trimmed by 6 bases and V by 3 bases; bases with no gene match: 8. Germline values: CDR1 SGDLS, CDR2 YYNGEE. CDR3 DNA: TGTGCCAGCAGCGCTGGGGACAGGGGCGGGGATGGCTACACCTTC. As protein: CASSAGDRGGDGYTF.

This clone was counted once. This chain links TRBV7-8 with TRBJ2-5; 10 bases fit TRBD2. CDR3 length: 17 amino acids. Germline lookup yields CDR1 SGHVS and CDR2 FQNEAQ. V lost 5 bases, J lost 5 bases, and 14 bases stayed unmatched. For the CDR3, the DNA is TGTGCCAGCAGCGACCCGAGGAGCGGGGGGGCCTGGGAGACCCAGTACTTC. As protein: CASSDPRSGGAWETQYF.

V is TRBV4-2 and J is TRBJ1-2, with D uncertain. The CDR3 loop spans 14 amino acids. Trimming left V 5 bases short and J 8 bases short, with 18 bases between. The germline V gene has CDR1 LGHNA and CDR2 YNFKEQ. The CDR3 reads CASSFPGNPEGYTF. As DNA, the CDR3 is TGTGCCAGCAGCTTCCCGGGGAACCCAGAGGGCTACACCTTC.

The chain combines TRBV27 with TRBJ1-1; weak D call: TRBD1 (5 bases). The germline V and J ends were trimmed by 2 bases and 1 base, with 14 bases remaining between them. This CDR3 contains 16 residues. CDR1 is MNHEY and CDR2 is SMNVEV in the germline V gene (reference sequence). The CDR3 DNA reads as TGTGCCAGCAGTTTACGTTGGGGGTTGGGGAACACTGAAGCTTTCTTT. Its protein product is CASSLRWGLGNTEAFF.

V gene TRBV19 combines with J gene TRBJ2-7, with 8 bases matching TRBD1. The CDR3 extends over 13 amino acids. Germline CDR1 is LNHDA and CDR2 is SQIVND (reference sequence). Trimming at V came to 3 bases and at J to 5 bases, leaving 3 bases not matched to a gene. The CDR3 here is CASSMGTGNEQYF. For the CDR3, the DNA is TGTGCCAGTAGTATGGGGACAGGAAACGAGCAGTACTTC.

The chain has TRBV6-5 and TRBJ1-3; perhaps TRBD1 as D (6 bases). The CDR3 contains 14 residues. V was trimmed by 5 bases and J by 4 bases, leaving 12 bases between them. From germline, CDR1 is MNHEY and CDR2 SVGAGI. The CDR3: CASSEAGVGNTIYF. The CDR3 DNA reads TGTGCCAGCAGTGAGGCAGGGGTGGGAAACACCATATATTTT.

The chain links TRBV21-1 to TRBJ2-1; TRBD2, the table's D call, lacks a check against the DNA. TRBV21-1 is a pseudogene segment. The CDR3 runs 14 residues. The CDR3 sequence is CASSNRGAPNEQFF. In DNA, the CDR3 is TGTGCCAGCAGCAACCGGGGGGCCCCCAATGAGCAGTTCTTC.